This T cell receptor beta chain was captured in a study of metastatic and nonmetastatic thyroid tumors. The germline V gene has CDR1 MRHNA and CDR2 SNTAGT. The CDR3 contains 14 residues. Trimming took 6 bases from V and 8 from J; bases not matched to a gene: 10. TCRdb reassembled clones from the PCR reads with MiXCR. The data contain over 15,000 clones, 23% of them singletons. The entire patient cohort was treatment-naive prior to thyroid surgery. This clone qualifies as medium-sized. This clonotype originated in a female donor with papillary thyroid cancer or a benign thyroid nodule (not recorded which). Some clones in this sample may be carry-over from other donors' samples. The sample was tumor tissue. V gene TRBV6-4 combines with J gene TRBJ2-1, with 7 bases lining up with TRBD2. CDR3 amino acids: CASSPAGEIDEQFF. The CDR3 DNA reads TGTGCCAGCAGCCCGGCGGGAGAGATCGATGAGCAGTTCTTC.